Listed below are T cell receptor beta chains from one sample, sequenced in a study of T cell responses to AZD1222 COVID-19 vaccine. Assay: immunoSEQ multiplex PCR; the TCRdb copy retains only in-frame clones and omits some. Of some 190,000 clones listed, around 90% are singletons. The sequencing here drew on peripheral blood, taken 28 days after the second AZD1222 dose. The receptors stem from an adult who received the AZD1222 COVID-19 vaccine. Both conserved end residues are part of each CDR3. A D gene is named only where the DNA matches it firmly. Only some rows state a clone size, as once, few, many or a class for expanded clones.

CDR3 protein | CDR3 DNA | D gene | J gene | clone size | V gene
CAISGGETQYF | TGTGCCATCAGTGGGGGTGAGACCCAGTACTTC | - | TRBJ2-5 | - | TRBV10-3
CASSPLGQGNQPQHF | TGTGCCAGCTCACCACTCGGACAGGGCAATCAGCCCCAGCATTTT | TRBD1 | TRBJ1-5 | - | TRBV18
CASSPRVLNEQFF | TGTGCCAGCTCCCCCCGGGTCCTCAACGAGCAGTTCTTC | - | TRBJ2-1 | - | TRBV18
CASSAPNEKLFF | TGTGCCAGCAGCGCGCCAAATGAAAAACTGTTTTTT | - | TRBJ1-4 | - | TRBV21-1
CAWSVSSDPVWEQFF | TGTGCCTGGAGTGTATCGTCGGACCCGGTTTGGGAGCAGTTCTTC | - | TRBJ2-1 | - | TRBV30
CASSLGSRGTGELFF | TGTGCCAGCAGCTTAGGTAGCAGGGGCACCGGGGAGCTGTTTTTT | - | TRBJ2-2 | once | TRBV7-8
CASSWDTDTQYF | TGTGCCAGCAGCTGGGACACAGATACGCAGTATTTT | - | TRBJ2-3 | - | TRBV5-6
CASSPSAGTEAFF | TGTGCCAGCTCACCAAGCGCGGGCACTGAAGCTTTCTTT | - | TRBJ1-1 | - | TRBV18
CASSHTRAGFFYEQYF | TGCGCCAGCAGCCACACCAGGGCTGGGTTCTTCTACGAGCAGTACTTC | - | TRBJ2-7 | once | TRBV4-1
CASSHAEGTGPF | TGTGCCAGCAGCCATGCCGAAGGGACAGGACCCTTC | TRBD1 | TRBJ1-2 | - | TRBV7-9
CASSVGGGSRSYEQYF | TGTGCCAGCAGCGTAGGTGGCGGGAGTAGATCCTACGAGCAGTACTTC | TRBD2 | TRBJ2-7 | - | TRBV9
CASSTLGYEQYF | TGTGCCAGTAGCACACTAGGATACGAGCAGTACTTC | - | TRBJ2-7 | - | TRBV19
CASSLYDTEAFF | TGTGCCAGCAGCTTATACGACACTGAAGCTTTCTTT | - | TRBJ1-1 | - | TRBV7-6
CASSGGQGAYYGYTF | TGTGCCAGCAGTGGGGGACAGGGGGCTTACTATGGCTACACCTTC | TRBD1 | TRBJ1-2 | once | TRBV2
CASSLQGANNQPQHF | TGTGCCAGCTCACTACAGGGGGCGAACAATCAGCCCCAGCATTTT | TRBD1 | TRBJ1-5 | - | TRBV18
CASSLGTGTGAYEQYF | TGTGCCAGCAGCTTAGGGACCGGGACAGGGGCCTACGAGCAGTACTTC | TRBD1 | TRBJ2-7 | - | TRBV11-3
CATSRDRGLSETQYF | TGTGCCACCAGCAGAGACAGGGGGCTCTCAGAGACCCAGTACTTC | TRBD1 | TRBJ2-5 | - | TRBV15
CASMLQGRRYSNQPQHF | TGTGCCAGTATGTTACAGGGAAGGAGGTATAGCAATCAGCCCCAGCATTTT | - | TRBJ1-5 | - | TRBV19
CASSPDGKLYNSPLHF | TGTGCCAGTAGTCCGGACGGGAAGCTGTATAATTCACCCCTCCACTTT | - | TRBJ1-6 | - | TRBV19
CARSTRQAQAKNIQYF | TGTGCCAGAAGCACCCGACAGGCCCAAGCCAAAAACATTCAGTACTTC | - | TRBJ2-4 | - | TRBV5-3
CAWSAQGYEQYF | TGTGCCTGGAGTGCGCAGGGTTACGAGCAGTACTTC | - | TRBJ2-7 | - | TRBV30
CASSLGAGTAGNTIYF | TGTGCCAGCAGCTTAGGCGCCGGGACAGCCGGAAACACCATATATTTT | TRBD1 | TRBJ1-3 | - | TRBV5-4
CATSRAKVAGANVLTF | TGTGCCACCAGCAGAGCAAAGGTTGCTGGGGCCAACGTCCTGACTTTC | - | TRBJ2-6 | - | TRBV15
CASSQSPFSGLPNYGYTF | TGCGCCAGCAGTCAATCCCCTTTTTCAGGGCTTCCTAACTATGGCTACACCTTC | - | TRBJ1-2 | - | TRBV23-1
CASSQSGQGSYEQYF | TGCGCCAGCAGTCAATCGGGACAGGGGTCCTACGAGCAGTACTTC | TRBD1 | TRBJ2-7 | - | TRBV23-1
CASSTGTASNQPQHF | TGTGCCAGTAGTACCGGGACAGCCAGCAATCAGCCCCAGCATTTT | TRBD1 | TRBJ1-5 | many | TRBV19
CASSQYPKRTSGAGEQYF | TGCGCCAGCAGCCAATACCCAAAACGGACTAGCGGGGCTGGCGAGCAGTACTTC | TRBD2 | TRBJ2-7 | - | TRBV4-1
CASSLAGQGLQPQHF | TGTGCCAGCAGCTTAGCTGGACAGGGGCTTCAGCCCCAGCATTTT | TRBD1 | TRBJ1-5 | - | TRBV11-2
CAWSVGTLYEQYF | TGTGCCTGGAGTGTAGGGACACTTTACGAGCAGTACTTC | - | TRBJ2-7 | - | TRBV30
CASSPGGTNNYGYTF | TGTGCCAGCAGTCCCGGGGGGACTAATAACTATGGCTACACCTTC | - | TRBJ1-2 | - | TRBV6-2/TRBV6-3
CSASPPSGRAHTGELFF | TGCAGTGCTAGTCCCCCTAGCGGGAGGGCCCATACCGGGGAGCTGTTTTTT | TRBD2 | TRBJ2-2 | - | TRBV20-1
CASSFQGDEKLFF | TGTGCCAGCAGTTTCCAGGGGGATGAAAAACTGTTTTTT | TRBD1 | TRBJ1-4 | once | TRBV28
CASTRDQDNSPLHF | TGTGCCAGCACCCGCGACCAAGATAATTCACCCCTCCACTTT | - | TRBJ1-6 | once | TRBV2
CASSFGPAEETQYF | TGTGCCAGCAGCTTTGGACCGGCGGAAGAGACCCAGTACTTC | - | TRBJ2-5 | - | TRBV9
CASSKEGGSMTYNEQFF | TGTGCCAGCAGCAAAGAGGGCGGGAGTATGACTTACAATGAGCAGTTCTTC | - | TRBJ2-1 | once | TRBV21-1
CSVRDRNTEAFF | TGCAGCGTCCGAGACAGGAACACTGAAGCTTTCTTT | - | TRBJ1-1 | - | TRBV29-1
CASSFAPGQGTPGPYNSPLHF | TGCGCCAGCAGTTTCGCTCCGGGACAGGGGACTCCTGGACCCTATAATTCACCCCTCCACTTT | TRBD1 | TRBJ1-6 | - | TRBV4-3
CASSAKSGGLHNEQFF | TGTGCCAGCAGCGCTAAATCGGGGGGGCTTCACAATGAGCAGTTCTTC | TRBD2 | TRBJ2-1 | - | TRBV3-1/TRBV3-2
CASSLGMTSYGYTF | TGTGCCAGCAGCTTAGGAATGACAAGCTATGGCTACACCTTC | - | TRBJ1-2 | - | TRBV7-9
CASRRQGANQPQHF | TGTGCCAGCAGGCGACAGGGAGCCAATCAGCCCCAGCATTTT | TRBD1 | TRBJ1-5 | - | TRBV28
CAIRAGDRNEQFF | TGTGCCATCAGAGCGGGAGATAGGAATGAGCAGTTCTTC | TRBD2 | TRBJ2-1 | - | TRBV10-3